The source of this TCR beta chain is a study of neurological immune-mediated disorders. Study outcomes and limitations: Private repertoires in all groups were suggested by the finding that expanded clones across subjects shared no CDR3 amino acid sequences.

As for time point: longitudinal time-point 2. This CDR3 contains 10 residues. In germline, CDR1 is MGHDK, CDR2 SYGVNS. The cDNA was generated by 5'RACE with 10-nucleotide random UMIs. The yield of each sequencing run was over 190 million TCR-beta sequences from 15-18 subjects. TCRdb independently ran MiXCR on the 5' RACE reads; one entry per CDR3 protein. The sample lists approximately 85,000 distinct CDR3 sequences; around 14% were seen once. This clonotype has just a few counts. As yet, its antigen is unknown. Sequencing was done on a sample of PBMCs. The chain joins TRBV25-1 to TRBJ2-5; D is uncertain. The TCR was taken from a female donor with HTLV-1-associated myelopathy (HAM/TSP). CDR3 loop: CATFSETQYF. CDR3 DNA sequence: TGTGCGACCTTTTCAGAGACCCAGTACTTC.